Presented here are 20 T cell receptor beta chains from one specimen sequenced in a study of T cell responses to AZD1222 COVID-19 vaccine. The protocol was immunoSEQ multiplex PCR, while the TCRdb copy is restricted to in-frame clones and leaves out a portion. The sample records under 200,000 clones, about 93% being singletons. The material sequenced was peripheral blood, taken on day 0 of AZD1222 vaccination. The source of these receptors is an adult in good health.

The J gene is TRBJ1-1, the V gene TRBV7-9; D not certain. The CDR3 spans 11 residues. Trimming took 2 bases from V and 10 from J, leaving 8 bases between them. Germline CDR1 and CDR2: SEHNR and FQNEAQ (reference sequence). The CDR3 DNA is TGTGCCAGCAGCTTACCCCCGGGAGCTTTCTTT. Protein product: CASSLPPGAFF. Combining the CDR3 with reference TRBV7-9 and TRBJ1-1 gives the whole variable domain DTGVSQNPRHKITKRGQNVTFRCDPISEHNRLYWYRQTLGQGPEFLTYFQNEAQLEKSRLLSDRFSAERPKGSFSTLEIQRTEQGDSAMYLCASSLPPGAFFGQGTRLTVV.

V gene TRBV4-2 combines with J gene TRBJ1-1; D gene uncertain. The CDR3 has 15 amino acids. Trimming stripped 2 bases from V and 1 base from J, with 11 bases between. Per germline, CDR1 LGHNA and CDR2 YNFKEQ. The CDR3, as DNA: TGTGCCAGCAGCCAAAAAGGATACACGAACACTGAAGCTTTCTTT. This sequence encodes CASSQKGYTNTEAFF.

The chain recombines TRBV5-4 with TRBJ1-6, with 7 bases matching TRBD1. Unmatched junction bases numbered 9, after V lost 2 bases and J lost 7 bases. There are 16 residues in the CDR3. CDR1 and CDR2 (germline): SGHNT, YYREEE (reference sequence). The CDR3 sequence is CASSFPSQGQNSPLHF. CDR3 in DNA: TGTGCCAGCAGCTTTCCCTCACAGGGGCAGAATTCACCCCTCCACTTT. Full variable domain (rest looked up from reference TRBV5-4 and TRBJ1-6): ETGVTQSPTHLIKTRGQQVTLRCSSQSGHNTVSWYQQALGQGPQFIFQYYREEENGRGNFPPRFSGLQFPNYSSELNVNALELDDSALYLCASSFPSQGQNSPLHFGNGTRLTVT.

This chain links TRBV5-4 with TRBJ2-3; no reliable D call. CDR1 and CDR2 (germline): SGHNT, YYREEE (reference sequence). CDR3 length: 16 residues. Trimming took off 1 base at V and 4 bases at J, with 16 bases between the two ends. The CDR3 sequence: CASSLMSGLTADTQYF. CDR3 sequence (DNA): TGTGCCAGCAGCTTGATGTCCGGCCTCACGGCAGATACGCAGTATTTT.

CDR3 DNA sequence: TGTGCCAGCAGCTTCCGGGACGCTGGGGCCAACGTCCTGACTTTC. Protein product: CASSFRDAGANVLTF. The chain joins TRBV7-9 to TRBJ2-6; TRBD1 or TRBD2 may be the D gene (5 bases each). V lost 3 bases and J 2 bases, leaving 8 bases between the germline ends. There are 15 residues in the CDR3. Germline assignment: CDR1 SEHNR and CDR2 FQNEAQ (reference sequence).

The chain links TRBV27 to TRBJ2-7; D remains ambiguous. CDR1 and CDR2 (germline): MNHEY, SMNVEV (reference sequence). There are 14 residues in the CDR3. V lost 0 bases and J lost 3, with 9 bases in between. The CDR3 region has the DNA TGTGCCAGCAGTTTATCCACGTGGAACTACGAGCAGTACTTC. Residues: CASSLSTWNYEQYF.

The chain has TRBV7-2 and TRBJ2-4, with D perhaps TRBD1 or TRBD2 (6 bases each). The CDR3 runs 15 residues. V gave up 1 base and J gave up 7 bases, with 14 bases separating them. Germline CDR1 is SGHTA and CDR2 is FQGNSA. CDR3 amino acids: CASSLGGGLWNIQYF. In DNA form, the CDR3 reads TGTGCCAGCAGCTTAGGAGGGGGGCTCTGGAACATTCAGTACTTC.

V and J are TRBV6-5 and TRBJ2-1; 12 bases are a match to TRBD2. Germline V gene lookup returns CDR1 MNHEY and CDR2 SVGAGI. The CDR3 loop spans 15 amino acids. Trimming removed 4 bases from V and 8 bases from J; junction bases left unmatched: 6. CDR3 amino acids: CASSSLAGGPYEQFF. In DNA form, the CDR3 reads TGTGCCAGCAGTTCCCTAGCGGGAGGGCCCTATGAGCAGTTCTTC.

The chain links TRBV18 to TRBJ1-2, with 9 bases that match TRBD1. The CDR3 is 14 residues long. V gave up 6 bases and J gave up 2 bases; unmatched junction bases: 4. The germline V gene encodes CDR1 KGHSH and CDR2 LQKENI. CDR3 protein: CASSRDRENYGYTF. CDR3 nucleotide sequence: TGTGCCAGCTCGCGGGACAGGGAGAACTATGGCTACACCTTC.

This chain joins TRBV15 and TRBJ2-7; TRBD2 might be the D (6 bases). The CDR3 is made up of 15 amino acids. The germline CDR1 and CDR2 sequences are LNHNV and YYDKDF (reference sequence). Trimming shortened V by 1 base and J by 2 bases, and 12 bases separated the two germline ends. This CDR3 reads CATSRGGTVAYEQYF. The CDR3 DNA reads as TGTGCCACCAGCAGAGGCGGGACGGTAGCCTACGAGCAGTACTTC.

CDR3 coding DNA: TGTGCCAGCAGCCCCCGGCAGGGCCGCTCGAGTAGCTACACCTTC. It translates to CASSPRQGRSSSYTF. V gene TRBV6-5 combines with J gene TRBJ1-2, with D possibly TRBD1 on 5 matching bases. The CDR3 is made up of 15 amino acids. Looked up from germline, CDR1 is MNHEY and CDR2 is SVGAGI. Trimming removed 6 bases from V and 9 bases from J, with 23 bases in between.

This clone was found once. This sequence joins TRBV5-1 and TRBJ1-2, with 8 positions matching TRBD1. The CDR3 loop spans 14 amino acids. Germline loops: CDR1 SGHRS, CDR2 YFSETQ. Germline trimming cut 4 bases from V and 8 bases from J; bases unmatched to any gene: 10. CDR3 residues: CASSADRGLWGYTF. DNA for the CDR3: TGCGCCAGCAGCGCCGACAGGGGTCTGTGGGGCTACACCTTC.

CDR3 nucleotides: TGTGCCAGCAGTTACTCACCGGGGGGGCTTCTGCCCCAGCATTTT. The encoded protein is CASSYSPGGLLPQHF. The chain combines TRBV6-2 or TRBV6-3 with TRBJ1-5; the D gene is possibly TRBD1 (6 bases). V lost 0 bases to trimming and J lost 9 bases, with 15 bases between them. The CDR3 is made up of 15 amino acids. Germline CDR1 reads MNHEY; CDR2 reads SVGEGT.

The chain is built from TRBV3-1 (or the pseudogene TRBV3-2) and TRBJ1-1; 9 bases are a match to TRBD1. CDR3 size: 16 residues. V lost 6 bases and J lost 4; bases outside the gene matches: 12. Germline V lookup: CDR1 LGHDT, CDR2 YNNKEL (reference sequence). DNA of the CDR3: TGTGCCAGCAGTCTACAGGGGGCTCTTAGGGGCACTGAAGCTTTCTTT. This translates into CASSLQGALRGTEAFF.

The chain combines TRBV5-1 with TRBJ2-7; 10 bases map to TRBD2. CDR3 size: 15 residues. Germline lookup yields CDR1 SGHRS and CDR2 YFSETQ. Germline trimming cut 2 bases from V and 5 bases from J; bases unmatched to any gene: 7. In DNA, the CDR3 is TGCGCCAGCAGCTTTCTAGCGGGAGTTCGAAACGAGCAGTACTTC. Its translation is CASSFLAGVRNEQYF. The variable domain in full, with the rest retrieved from reference TRBV5-1 and TRBJ2-7, is KAGVTQTPRYLIKTRGQQVTLSCSPISGHRSVSWYQQTPGQGLQFLFEYFSETQRNKGNFPGRFSGRQFSNSRSEMNVSTLELGDSALYLCASSFLAGVRNEQYFGPGTRLTVT.

The chain is built from TRBV4-2 and TRBJ2-7; TRBD2 matches 12 bases. J was trimmed by 4 bases and V by 1 base; bases with no gene match: 5. CDR1 is LGHNA and CDR2 is YNFKEQ in the germline V gene. CDR3 size: 16 residues. The CDR3 sequence: CASSQALAGGVYEQYF. CDR3 bases: TGTGCCAGCAGCCAAGCGCTAGCGGGAGGGGTATACGAGCAGTACTTC.

The chain has TRBV27 and TRBJ2-1; D might be TRBD2 (5 bases). Germline lookup yields CDR1 MNHEY and CDR2 SMNVEV (reference sequence). The CDR3 extends over 16 amino acids. The V and J ends lost 3 bases and 0 bases respectively, with 12 bases between them. CDR3 sequence: CASSLHLASSYNEQFF. CDR3 nucleotides: TGTGCCAGCAGTTTGCATCTAGCTAGCTCCTACAATGAGCAGTTCTTC.

CDR3 sequence reads: CASSLGRSSGNTIYF. The DNA of the CDR3 is TGCGCCAGCAGCTTGGGCAGGTCCTCTGGAAACACCATATATTTT. The V and J genes are TRBV5-1 and TRBJ1-3; D is uncertain. Germline V gene lookup returns CDR1 SGHRS and CDR2 YFSETQ. The CDR3 extends over 15 amino acids. Trimming removed 0 bases from V and 0 bases from J, with 7 bases in between.

The rearrangement links TRBV5-5 to TRBJ1-5, with 7 nucleotides matching TRBD1. This CDR3 has 13 residues. Germline V lookup: CDR1 SGHKS, CDR2 YYEKEE (reference sequence). V was pared by 4 bases and J by 6 bases, with 4 bases of the junction left unmatched. CDR3 amino acids: CASSPGGGQPQHF. The DNA of the CDR3 is TGTGCCAGCAGCCCAGGGGGAGGTCAGCCCCAGCATTTT.

The V and J genes are TRBV2 and TRBJ2-7, with D possibly matching TRBD1 (7 bases). Trimming shortened V by 6 bases and J by 3 bases, and 15 bases separated the two germline ends. CDR1 is SNHLY, CDR2 FYNNEI, per germline. CDR3 length equals 14 residues. The CDR3 sequence: CASREGAPLYEQYF. The CDR3 coding sequence is TGTGCCAGCAGGGAGGGGGCGCCCCTCTACGAGCAGTACTTC.